Shown below are 7 T cell receptor beta chains from a single sample sequenced in a study of cytomegalovirus exposure and HLA in healthy donors. PCR amplification relied on 60 Vbeta primers (plus 13 Jbeta primers). Generated by immunoSEQ multiplex PCR, the TCRdb table keeps only in-frame clones and is missing some. The table has roughly 92,000 clones, less than 8% seen once. The sequenced material came from PBMCs. These receptors all stem from a man in his fifties or sixties in good health and CMV-seronegative.

As for this clone: The same CDR3 arises from other DNA sequences in this sample as well. V usage is TRBV6-5 and J usage is TRBJ1-4; 7 bases match TRBD1. Unmatched junction bases numbered 6, after V lost 6 bases and J lost 8 bases. This CDR3 has 13 amino acids. The germline gives CDR1 MNHEY, CDR2 SVGAGI. The CDR3 bases are TGTGCCAGCAGCACCGGGACAGAGGAAAAACTGTTTTTT. It encodes CASSTGTEEKLFF.

In this sample, this clone turned up a few times. The chain recombines TRBV4-1 with TRBJ1-5; D may be TRBD1 (6 bases). This CDR3 spans 19 amino acids. Germline V gene sequence: CDR1 MGHRA, CDR2 YSYEKL. The germline V and J ends were trimmed by 2 bases and 4 bases, with 24 bases remaining between them. CDR3 residues: CASSQTTGTTNTRNQPQHF. CDR3 nucleotide sequence: TGCGCCAGCAGCCAAACTACCGGGACAACTAATACGAGGAATCAGCCCCAGCATTTT.

The V gene is TRBV9, the J gene TRBJ2-7; 9 bases align to TRBD2. Germline CDR1 reads SGDLS; CDR2 reads YYNGEE. The CDR3 is 16 amino acids. The ends lost 4 bases at V and 3 bases at J; junction bases unmatched: 11. In DNA, the CDR3 is TGTGCCAGCAGCCCTCCCGGGTTTAGCGGGAGCTACGAGCAGTACTTC. It translates to CASSPPGFSGSYEQYF.

A few counts support this clone. The chain combines TRBV28 with TRBJ1-1, with a possible D match to TRBD1 (6 bases). CDR1 and CDR2 from the germline V gene are MDHEN and SYDVKM. Between the trimmed V and J ends, which lost 2 bases and 4 bases, there was a span of 14 bases. CDR3 length: 15 residues. CDR3 amino acids: CASSLPGTLGTEAFF. The CDR3 DNA follows: TGTGCCAGCAGTTTACCCGGGACACTGGGCACTGAAGCTTTCTTT.

This clone was picked up a small number of times. V is TRBV27 and J is TRBJ2-5; 9 bases are a match to TRBD1. The CDR3 totals 15 residues. Germline CDR1 is MNHEY and CDR2 is SMNVEV (reference sequence). Trimming removed 5 bases from V and 5 bases from J; junction bases left unmatched: 9. CDR3 loop: CASSKNRGRGETQYF. The CDR3 DNA is TGTGCCAGCAGTAAAAACAGGGGGCGCGGGGAGACCCAGTACTTC.

The V call is TRBV6-1, the J call TRBJ1-5; D not resolved. V was clipped by 7 bases and J by 0 bases, with 4 bases between them. The CDR3 has 12 amino acids. Germline CDR1 reads MNHNS; CDR2 reads SASEGT. CDR3 DNA: TGTGCCAGCACCCATAGCAATCAGCCCCAGCATTTT. Residues: CASTHSNQPQHF.

The chain couples TRBV4-1 to TRBJ1-4; 8 bases map to TRBD1. V lost 4 bases to trimming and J lost 0 bases; unmatched junction nucleotides: 1. The CDR3 is 15 amino acids. Germline CDR1 is MGHRA and CDR2 is YSYEKL. The CDR3 region has the DNA TGCGCCAGCAGCCCACAGGGGGCAACTAATGAAAAACTGTTTTTT. The encoded protein is CASSPQGATNEKLFF.